This T cell receptor beta chain came from a study of T cell repertoires in cytomegalovirus infection. As for the study in general: Signatures in public TCR beta sequences pointed to both CMV infection and matching HLA type.

This clonotype was seen a handful of times. What it binds is not known. TCRdb re-derived calls from the reads in MiXCR, one entry per CDR3 protein. The table records around 450,000 distinct CDR3 sequences, approximately 32% of them present only once. V was shortened by 0 bases and J by 4 bases, with 12 bases between the two germline ends. This CDR3 has 15 amino acids. From germline, CDR1 is SGHAT and CDR2 FQDESV (reference sequence). Study-level results: Dominating the ex vivo response were TCR beta clonotypes that were CMV-specific and HLA-C-restricted. Adding up the frequency of public TCR beta families identified people who carried CMV plus the relevant HLA.

The chain carries TRBV11-1 and TRBJ2-5; TRBD1 is a possible D gene (5 bases). The sequence was collected from a human donor in good health (CMV status not recorded). Some clones in this sample may be carry-over from other donors' samples. Material: PBMCs. CDR3 region: CASSLAGRYGETQYF. The CDR3 coding sequence is TGTGCCAGCAGCTTAGCGGGGCGATACGGAGAGACCCAGTACTTC.